Presented here are 26 T cell receptor beta chains from one specimen sequenced in a study of blood T cell repertoires in COVID-19. The assay was immunoSEQ multiplex PCR, and TCRdb's table has in-frame clones only and misses some. The sample records some 76,000 clones, approximately 90% being singletons. Sequencing used peripheral blood. The receptors here all came from a man aged 55 to 70 with acute or convalescent COVID-19.

This sequence joins TRBV3-1 (or the pseudogene TRBV3-2) and TRBJ1-4; D not resolved. The CDR3 is 15 residues long. Germline V gene sequence: CDR1 LGHDT, CDR2 YNNKEL (reference sequence). With 0 bases removed from V and 8 bases from J, the gap between germline ends came to 13 bases. The CDR3 protein is CASSQDPGPGEKLFF. DNA of the CDR3: TGTGCCAGCAGCCAAGACCCCGGCCCGGGGGAAAAACTGTTTTTT.

The rearrangement uses TRBV6-2 or TRBV6-3 and TRBJ1-6, with 7 nucleotides matching TRBD1. Germline lookup yields CDR1 MNHEY and CDR2 SVGEGT. The CDR3 contains 21 residues. V dropped 0 bases and J dropped 10; count of bases not matched to a gene: 24. The CDR3 DNA follows: TGTGCCAGCAGTTACTCAGATCCTAGGACAGGCCTCCCTCGGTTTTACTCACCCCTCCACTTT. Its protein is CASSYSDPRTGLPRFYSPLHF.

The chain is built from TRBV11-2 and TRBJ1-4; D is uncertain. The CDR3 is made up of 14 amino acids. Germline loops: CDR1 SGHAT, CDR2 FQNNGV. V gave up 1 base and J gave up 10 bases, with 13 bases separating them. This CDR3 is CASSLVPNGGKLFF. CDR3 nucleotides: TGTGCCAGCAGCTTAGTTCCTAACGGCGGAAAACTGTTTTTT.

The chain links TRBV5-1 to TRBJ1-1; D unclear. Looked up from germline, CDR1 is SGHRS and CDR2 is YFSETQ. V was pared by 5 bases and J by 1 base, with 15 bases between. There are 15 residues in the CDR3. In nucleotides, the CDR3 is TGCGCCAGCAGTTTTAGACCGACATCGAACACTGAAGCTTTCTTT. Translation: CASSFRPTSNTEAFF.

The chain links TRBV5-1 to TRBJ1-1, with TRBD1 matching 7 bases. The germline V gene has CDR1 SGHRS and CDR2 YFSETQ. The CDR3 is made up of 15 amino acids. V lost 4 bases, J lost 0 bases, and 6 bases stayed unmatched. This CDR3 is CASSPGQSLNTEAFF. CDR3 nucleotide sequence: TGCGCCAGCAGCCCGGGACAGTCATTGAACACTGAAGCTTTCTTT.

The chain combines TRBV3-1 (or the pseudogene TRBV3-2) with TRBJ1-2; D might be TRBD1 (6 bases). The CDR3 spans 14 residues. Deletions cut 4 bases from V and 0 bases from J, with 9 bases between. The germline CDR1 and CDR2 sequences are LGHDT and YNNKEL (reference sequence). Written as DNA, the CDR3 is TGTGCCAGCAGCCGGGACATAGCTAACTATGGCTACACCTTC. It encodes CASSRDIANYGYTF.

This clone was recorded a few times. The gene calls are TRBV2 and TRBJ2-7; D is possibly TRBD1 (5 bases). Looked up from germline, CDR1 is SNHLY and CDR2 is FYNNEI. Trimming cost V 4 bases and J 3 bases, with 7 bases left between them. The CDR3 length is 12 residues. The CDR3 region is CASSVQGYEQYF. The CDR3 DNA sequence: TGTGCCAGCAGTGTCCAGGGCTACGAGCAGTACTTC.

The rearrangement links TRBV27 to TRBJ1-6; 9 bases match TRBD1. Germline V gene data show CDR1 as MNHEY and CDR2 as SMNVEV (reference sequence). The CDR3 runs to 15 residues. The trim removed 3 bases at V and 7 bases at J, leaving 4 bases unmatched. The CDR3 sequence is CASSFSGQGNSPLHF. The CDR3 DNA reads as TGTGCCAGCAGTTTCTCAGGACAGGGGAATTCACCCCTCCACTTT.

V usage is TRBV19 and J usage is TRBJ1-1; 11 bases agree with TRBD1. Per germline, CDR1 LNHDA and CDR2 SQIVND (reference sequence). J was trimmed by 5 bases and V by 4 bases; bases with no gene match: 3. CDR3 length: 14 residues. The CDR3 DNA reads TGTGCCAGTAGTAAGGGACAGGGGGGAACTGAAGCTTTCTTT. This gives the protein CASSKGQGGTEAFF.

The chain joins TRBV19 to TRBJ2-5; D uncertain. Germline CDR1 LNHDA, CDR2 SQIVND (reference sequence). V was trimmed by 0 bases and J by 0 bases, leaving 2 bases between them. This CDR3 comprises 13 residues. The CDR3 sequence is CASSIDDQETQYF. The CDR3 bases are TGTGCCAGTAGTATAGACGACCAAGAGACCCAGTACTTC.

CDR3 in DNA: TGTGCCACCAGCTTTGACTGGAATCAGCCCCAGCATTTT. It yields the protein CATSFDWNQPQHF. The chain is built from TRBV24-1 and TRBJ1-5; D is unclear. Germline-derived CDR1 and CDR2 are KGHDR and SFDVKD. V lost 7 bases, J lost 4 bases, and 10 bases lay in between. This CDR3 comprises 13 residues.

The chain links TRBV23-1 to TRBJ1-2, with 8 bases aligning to TRBD1. TRBV23-1 is classed as an ORF, of uncertain function. V gave up 3 bases and J gave up 1 base; unmatched junction bases: 13. CDR3 length: 18 amino acids. This CDR3 reads CASSHLGGTGKLNYGYTF. The CDR3 DNA follows: TGCGCCAGCAGTCATCTCGGGGGGACAGGTAAACTTAACTATGGCTACACCTTC.

V is TRBV20-1 and J is TRBJ2-3, with 12 positions matching TRBD1. The CDR3 spans 15 residues. CDR1 is DFQATT and CDR2 is SNEGSKA in the germline V gene (reference sequence). V shed 3 bases, J shed 4 bases, and the junction held 5 bases outside the gene matches. The chain's CDR3 is CSASLGQGAADTQYF. The DNA of the CDR3 is TGCAGTGCTAGTCTGGGACAGGGGGCCGCAGATACGCAGTATTTT.

In the case of this clone: The same CDR3 is also encoded by other DNA sequences in this sample. This chain connects TRBV19 to TRBJ1-3; TRBD1 is a possible D gene (5 bases). Deletions cut 3 bases from V and 4 bases from J, with 13 bases between. The CDR3 is 15 amino acids. CDR1 is LNHDA, CDR2 SQIVND, per germline (reference sequence). CDR3 in amino acids: CASSIRAGWGNTIYF. CDR3 nucleotide sequence: TGTGCCAGTAGTATCCGGGCAGGGTGGGGAAACACCATATATTTT.

The CDR3 DNA is TGCGCCAGCAGCTTGGCTGCTACTAGCGGGGGATACGCGAACACCGGGGAGCTGTTTTTT. It encodes CASSLAATSGGYANTGELFF. V gene TRBV5-1 combines with J gene TRBJ2-2, with 11 bases that match TRBD2. Losses at the gene ends were 0 bases for V and 0 bases for J; bases not matched to a gene: 10. Germline CDR1 is SGHRS and CDR2 is YFSETQ. The CDR3 covers 20 residues.

The chain has TRBV19 and TRBJ2-2; 9 positions match TRBD2. CDR1 is LNHDA and CDR2 is SQIVND in the germline V gene (reference sequence). Trimming took 5 bases from V and 3 from J; bases not matched to a gene: 4. There are 15 residues in the CDR3. The CDR3 DNA reads as TGTGCCAGTAGTGTTAGCGGGGGAGACACCGGGGAGCTGTTTTTT. Its translation is CASSVSGGDTGELFF.

This clone was seen a single time. The rearrangement uses TRBV10-3 and TRBJ2-2, with no clear D. The CDR3 is 15 amino acids. V lost 0 bases, J lost 7 bases, and 12 bases lay in between. Per germline, CDR1 ENHRY and CDR2 SYGVKD. As DNA, the CDR3 is TGTGCCATCAGTGAGTCTCCCGGCGGCAGCGGGGAGCTGTTTTTT. Translating it yields CAISESPGGSGELFF.

The V and J genes are TRBV24-1 and TRBJ1-4; 8 positions agree with TRBD1. Trimming at V came to 4 bases and at J to 2 bases, leaving 2 bases not matched to a gene. Germline V gene lookup returns CDR1 KGHDR and CDR2 SFDVKD. This CDR3 is built from 15 residues. The CDR3 is CATSDRQGTNEKLFF. The CDR3 coding sequence is TGTGCCACCAGTGACAGACAGGGGACTAATGAAAAACTGTTTTTT.

The gene calls are TRBV7-3 and TRBJ2-7, with D perhaps matching TRBD1 (7 bases). From germline, CDR1 is SGHTA and CDR2 FQGTGA. CDR3 size: 14 residues. Trimming cost V 1 base and J 6 bases, with 13 bases left between them. In nucleotides, the CDR3 is TGTGCCAGCAGCTTAAGCGGGACAGCGGGCGAGCAGTACTTC. This codes for CASSLSGTAGEQYF.

The sample holds one count of this clone. J is TRBJ1-4 and V is TRBV14; D is perhaps TRBD1 (6 bases). Trimming removed 1 base from V and 10 bases from J, with 16 bases in between. Germline loops: CDR1 SGHDN, CDR2 FVKESK. The CDR3 spans 15 residues. The CDR3 loop reads CASSQGQASPGKLFF. CDR3 in DNA: TGTGCCAGCAGCCAAGGACAGGCCAGCCCGGGAAAACTGTTTTTT.

The gene calls are TRBV5-1 and TRBJ1-4; 12 bases line up with TRBD1. Trimming removed 4 bases from V and 12 bases from J; junction bases left unmatched: 4. CDR3 length: 13 amino acids. Germline lookup yields CDR1 SGHRS and CDR2 YFSETQ. The CDR3 sequence: CASSGTGGFELFF. CDR3 DNA sequence: TGCGCCAGCAGCGGGACAGGGGGCTTTGAACTGTTTTTT. Filled out from reference TRBV5-1 and TRBJ1-4, the complete variable domain reads KAGVTQTPRYLIKTRGQQVTLSCSPISGHRSVSWYQQTPGQGLQFLFEYFSETQRNKGNFPGRFSGRQFSNSRSEMNVSTLELGDSALYLCASSGTGGFELFFGSGTQLSVL.

The CDR3 DNA is TGTGCCAGCAGCCGTTCTCCGGGACTAGCGAGCAATGAGCAGTTCTTC. Translation gives CASSRSPGLASNEQFF. The rearrangement uses TRBV7-3 and TRBJ2-1; 10 nucleotides match TRBD2. Germline CDR1 is SGHTA and CDR2 is FQGTGA. This CDR3 comprises 16 residues. V lost 5 bases, J lost 6 bases, and 10 bases stayed unmatched. Together with reference TRBV7-3 and TRBJ2-1, the CDR3 gives the full variable domain: GAGVSQTPSNKVTEKGKYVELRCDPISGHTALYWYRQSLGQGPEFLIYFQGTGAADDSGLPNDRFFAVRPEGSVSTLKIQRTERGDSAVYLCASSRSPGLASNEQFFGPGTRLTVL.

The gene calls are TRBV30 and TRBJ1-4, with 8 positions matching TRBD1. J gave up 6 bases and V 4 bases, and 7 bases lay outside the gene matches. The CDR3 sequence is 14 residues long. Per germline, CDR1 GTSNPN and CDR2 SVGIG (reference sequence). This CDR3 reads CAWKRQGIHEKLFF. The CDR3 DNA is TGTGCCTGGAAGAGACAGGGGATTCATGAAAAACTGTTTTTT.

This clone was picked up a small number of times. CDR3 residues: CASSFTSGVRQYF. As DNA, the CDR3 is TGTGCCAGCAGTTTTACTAGCGGGGTGAGGCAGTATTTT. The gene calls are TRBV12-3 or TRBV12-4 and TRBJ2-3; 10 bases agree with TRBD2. The CDR3 has 13 residues. The junction had 5 bases not matched to a gene; V was cut back by 3 bases and J by 11 bases.

The chain recombines TRBV5-1 with TRBJ2-7; possibly TRBD1 for D (8 bases). The CDR3 loop spans 15 amino acids. V was cut by 3 bases and J by 2 bases, with 15 bases left in between. Looked up from germline, CDR1 is SGHRS and CDR2 is YFSETQ. For the CDR3, the DNA is TGCGCCAGCAGCTCCTTACAGGGGGGGCCCTACGAGCAGTACTTC. This translates into CASSSLQGGPYEQYF.

This chain joins TRBV10-3 and TRBJ2-1, with D possibly TRBD2 on 7 matching bases. The CDR3 contains 15 residues. V shed 10 bases and J shed 3 bases, with 19 bases lying between them. In germline, CDR1 is ENHRY, CDR2 SYGVKD. DNA for the CDR3: TGTGCCACGCTGACTAGCCGGGACAACTACAATGAGCAGTTCTTC. Translated: CATLTSRDNYNEQFF.